The 13 T cell receptor beta chains below were found in one sample sequenced in a study of T cell repertoires in cytomegalovirus infection. TCRdb ran MiXCR on the reads and lists one entry per CDR3 protein. The sample holds about 310,000 distinct CDR3 sequences, just under 25% seen once. The antigens these receptors bind are not known. The sequenced sample was cultured PBMCs, obtained from culture after CMV antigen stimulation. The receptors were sampled from a human donor in good health (CMV status not recorded). Some clones in this sample may be carry-over from other donors' samples.

This clonotype has a count of ten or more. This chain links TRBV7-8 with TRBJ1-2; D might be TRBD1 (6 bases). CDR3 length: 16 residues. V was shortened by 2 bases and J by 3 bases, with 16 bases between the two germline ends. The germline V gene encodes CDR1 SGHVS and CDR2 FQNEAQ. CDR3 sequence: CASSLPRTEADYGYTF. As DNA, the CDR3 is TGTGCCAGCAGCTTACCCAGGACAGAGGCGGACTATGGCTACACCTTC.

This chain links TRBV6-5 with TRBJ1-1; 7 bases map to TRBD1. V lost 2 bases, J lost 4 bases, and 7 bases stayed unmatched. Germline V gives CDR1 MNHEY, CDR2 SVGAGI. There are 15 residues in the CDR3. In DNA form, the CDR3 reads TGTGCCAGCAGTTACCAGGGGGTACGGAGCACTGAAGCTTTCTTT. Translated, it gives CASSYQGVRSTEAFF.

This clonotype was observed many times. This chain uses TRBV7-8 with TRBJ2-7; D is possibly TRBD2 (7 bases). This CDR3 is built from 15 residues. Deletions cut 3 bases from V and 4 bases from J, with 16 bases between. Germline CDR1 and CDR2: SGHVS and FQNEAQ. The CDR3 nucleotides are TGTGCCAGCAGCTTCAGGGGAGCGGGGACTTACGAGCAGTACGTC. This sequence encodes CASSFRGAGTYEQYV.

At least ten counts were recorded for this clonotype. V is TRBV7-2 and J is TRBJ2-7; unclear D gene. CDR3 length: 16 amino acids. The V and J ends lost 3 bases and 0 bases respectively, with 15 bases between them. Germline V gene data show CDR1 as SGHTA and CDR2 as FQGNSA. CDR3 sequence reads: CASSLRRAQSSYEQYF. For the CDR3, the DNA is TGTGCCAGCAGCTTGAGAAGGGCCCAAAGCTCCTACGAGCAGTACTTC.

On this clonotype: This may be a read error, as it is one base from a much larger clone. V and J are TRBV6-6 and TRBJ1-2; TRBD1 aligns across 11 bases. CDR3 length equals 15 residues. Germline CDR1 MNHNY, CDR2 SVGAGI (reference sequence). Unmatched junction bases numbered 4, after V lost 3 bases and J lost 4 bases. This CDR3 is CASSYRDRGSYGYTF. CDR3 nucleotide sequence: TGTGCCAGCAGTTATAGGGACAGGGGGAGCTATGGCTACACCTTC.

This clonotype was picked up a small number of times. CDR3 region: CASSLGSGNVGSYNEQFF. CDR3 in DNA: TGTGCCAGCAGCTTAGGTAGCGGGAACGTCGGCTCCTACAATGAGCAGTTCTTC. The V call is TRBV7-8, the J call TRBJ2-1, with TRBD2 identical over 8 bases. The CDR3 spans 18 residues. Looked up from germline, CDR1 is SGHVS and CDR2 is FQNEAQ. V was pared by 1 base and J by 0 bases, with 8 bases of the junction left unmatched.

V and J are TRBV7-9 and TRBJ1-1; the D is unclear. CDR3 length equals 14 residues. CDR1 and CDR2 (germline): SEHNR, FQNEAQ (reference sequence). V dropped 5 bases and J dropped 7 bases, with 17 bases sitting between them. The CDR3 protein is CASSLTAASGEAFF. In DNA form, the CDR3 reads TGTGCCAGCAGCCTAACGGCAGCTTCGGGTGAAGCTTTCTTT.

This sequence joins TRBV6-2 or TRBV6-3 and TRBJ2-5, with 8 bases aligning to TRBD2. V was clipped by 3 bases and J by 3 bases; unmatched bases: 9. The CDR3 has 16 amino acids. Germline assignment: CDR1 MNHEY and CDR2 SVGEGT. The CDR3 region has the DNA TGTGCCAGCAGTTATTGGAGAGCGGGAGTTGAAGAGACCCAGTACTTC. Amino acid sequence: CASSYWRAGVEETQYF.

In its sample, this clonotype was seen many times. The V call is TRBV12-3 or TRBV12-4, the J call TRBJ2-1; possible D gene TRBD1, 6 bases. Trimming shortened V by 6 bases and J by 6 bases, and 9 bases separated the two germline ends. CDR3 length equals 12 residues. DNA of the CDR3: TGTGCCAGCAGCGCACAGGGCAATGAGCAGTTCTTC. Amino acids: CASSAQGNEQFF.

In its sample, this clonotype was seen many times. The genes are TRBV7-2 and TRBJ1-5, with D perhaps matching TRBD1 (5 bases). There are 16 residues in the CDR3. V lost 1 base to trimming and J lost 1 base, with 11 bases between them. From germline, CDR1 is SGHTA and CDR2 FQGNSA. As DNA, the CDR3 is TGTGCCAGCAGCTTAGGACAGACGACAAGCAATCAGCCCCAGCATTTT. Translating gives CASSLGQTTSNQPQHF.

The chain combines TRBV7-2 with TRBJ1-2; 7 bases fit TRBD1. Germline V gives CDR1 SGHTA, CDR2 FQGNSA. V lost 0 bases, J lost 3 bases, and 4 bases stayed unmatched. The CDR3 runs 15 residues. This CDR3 reads CASSLATGVDYGYTF. The CDR3, as DNA: TGTGCCAGCAGCTTAGCAACAGGGGTGGACTATGGCTACACCTTC.

This clonotype came up a few times. The V call is TRBV7-9, the J call TRBJ1-1, with D perhaps TRBD1 (6 bases). The V and J ends lost 5 bases and 4 bases respectively, with 17 bases between them. The CDR3 covers 15 residues. Germline CDR1 reads SEHNR; CDR2 reads FQNEAQ (reference sequence). CDR3 DNA: TGTGCCAGCAGCCCTACAGGGAGTAGGGTCACTGAAGCTTTCTTT. This sequence encodes CASSPTGSRVTEAFF. Supplemented by reference TRBV7-9 and TRBJ1-1, the full variable domain reads DTGVSQNPRHKITKRGQNVTFRCDPISEHNRLYWYRQTLGQGPEFLTYFQNEAQLEKSRLLSDRFSAERPKGSFSTLEIQRTEQGDSAMYLCASSPTGSRVTEAFFGQGTRLTVV.

This clonotype was detected many times. The gene calls are TRBV7-8 and TRBJ1-1, with D unclear. The CDR3 covers 13 residues. The V and J ends lost 1 base and 12 bases respectively, with 15 bases between them. Germline V gene sequence: CDR1 SGHVS, CDR2 FQNEAQ. The DNA of the CDR3 is TGTGCCAGCAGCTTAGAAGGGTCTCGGGGAACTTTCTTT. Its translation is CASSLEGSRGTFF.